A single sample gave rise to the 5 T cell receptor beta chains below, sequenced in a study of cytomegalovirus exposure and HLA in healthy donors. Use of 60 Vbeta and 13 Jbeta primers characterized the PCR. Method: immunoSEQ multiplex PCR; TCRdb's copy keeps in-frame clones and lacks some. Of roughly 100,000 clones listed, about 60% are singletons. The sequencing sample was made of PBMCs. The source is a human donor in good health.

The sample holds one count of this clone. The V call is TRBV4-2, the J call TRBJ2-5; 7 bases are shared with TRBD2. The tail of the sequence fits TRBJ2-7 better, so the J call may be wrong. The CDR3 has 17 amino acids. CDR1 LGHNA and CDR2 YNFKEQ come from the germline V gene. The CDR3 is CASSQKGTSGKINEQYF. CDR3 DNA sequence: TGTGCCAGCAGCCAAAAGGGCACCAGCGGGAAGATCAACGAGCAGTACTTC.

This chain links TRBV5-6 with TRBJ2-1; 15 positions agree with TRBD2. V shed 2 bases, J shed 6 bases, and the junction held 3 bases outside the gene matches. The germline V gene has CDR1 SGHDT and CDR2 YYEEEE. This CDR3 comprises 16 residues. CDR3 amino acids: CASSFGLAGGTNEQFF. DNA for the CDR3: TGTGCCAGCAGCTTCGGACTAGCGGGAGGGACCAATGAGCAGTTCTTC.

The V gene is TRBV2, the J gene TRBJ2-1, with 11 bases fitting TRBD2. V was clipped by 6 bases and J by 8 bases; unmatched bases: 6. This CDR3 spans 14 amino acids. CDR1 is SNHLY and CDR2 is FYNNEI in the germline V gene. The CDR3 loop reads CASRGTSGTDEQFF. As DNA, the CDR3 is TGTGCCAGCAGGGGGACTAGCGGCACGGATGAGCAGTTCTTC.

This sequence joins TRBV6-4 and TRBJ2-1; D might be TRBD2 (5 bases). V shed 3 bases and J shed 5 bases, with 11 bases lying between them. The length of the CDR3 is 14 residues. Germline V CDR1 and CDR2: MRHNA, SNTAGT. For the CDR3, the DNA is TGTGCCAGCAGTGAAGGAGGCGAAAACAATGAGCAGTTCTTC. It codes for CASSEGGENNEQFF.

CDR3 protein: CASTLTGDNSPLHF. The CDR3 bases are TGTGCCAGCACCCTGACAGGAGATAATTCACCCCTCCACTTT. The chain couples TRBV28 to TRBJ1-6; a weak D match, TRBD1 (6 bases). The germline V gene has CDR1 MDHEN and CDR2 SYDVKM. The CDR3 loop spans 14 amino acids. The V and J ends lost 7 bases and 5 bases respectively, with 12 bases between them.